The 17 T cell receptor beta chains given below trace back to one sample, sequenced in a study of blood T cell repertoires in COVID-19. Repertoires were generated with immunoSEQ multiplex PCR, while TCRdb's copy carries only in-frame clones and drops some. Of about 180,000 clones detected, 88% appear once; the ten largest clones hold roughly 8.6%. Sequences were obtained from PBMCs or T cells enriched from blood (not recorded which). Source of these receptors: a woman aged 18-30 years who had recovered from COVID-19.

CDR3 nucleotide sequence: TGTGCCAGTACCGGAGACCAAGAGACCCAGTACTTC. Protein product: CASTGDQETQYF. V and J are TRBV19 and TRBJ2-5; D remains unclear. The CDR3 is made up of 12 amino acids. Germline CDR1 is LNHDA and CDR2 is SQIVND (reference sequence). The ends were cut back, 7 bases at V and 0 bases at J, with 6 bases in the middle.

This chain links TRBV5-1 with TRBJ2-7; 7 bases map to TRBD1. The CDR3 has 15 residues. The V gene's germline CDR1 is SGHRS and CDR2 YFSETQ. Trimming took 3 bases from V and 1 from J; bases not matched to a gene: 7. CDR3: CASSSGQPGSYEQYF. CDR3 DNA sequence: TGCGCCAGCAGCTCGGGACAGCCTGGGTCCTACGAGCAGTACTTC.

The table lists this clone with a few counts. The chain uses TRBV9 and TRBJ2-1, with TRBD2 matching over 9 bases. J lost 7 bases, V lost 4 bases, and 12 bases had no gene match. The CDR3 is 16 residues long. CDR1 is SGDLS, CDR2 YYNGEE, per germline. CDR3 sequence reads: CASSREGAGGHNEQFF. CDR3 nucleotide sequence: TGTGCCAGCAGCCGGGAGGGAGCGGGAGGCCATAATGAGCAGTTCTTC.

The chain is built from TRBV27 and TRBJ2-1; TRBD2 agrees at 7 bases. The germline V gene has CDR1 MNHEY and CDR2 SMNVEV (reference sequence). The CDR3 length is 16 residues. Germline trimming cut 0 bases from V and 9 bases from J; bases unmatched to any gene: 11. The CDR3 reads CASSLSTSGIKSEQFF. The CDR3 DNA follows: TGTGCCAGCAGTTTATCGACCAGCGGGATAAAGAGTGAGCAGTTCTTC.

The CDR3 loop is CASTLGPPYNEQFF. CDR3 DNA: TGTGCCAGTACGTTGGGGCCGCCGTACAATGAGCAGTTCTTC. This sequence joins TRBV19 and TRBJ2-1, with D perhaps TRBD1 (5 bases). V lost 7 bases to trimming and J lost 4 bases, with 14 bases between them. The CDR3 totals 14 residues. Germline V lookup: CDR1 LNHDA, CDR2 SQIVND (reference sequence).

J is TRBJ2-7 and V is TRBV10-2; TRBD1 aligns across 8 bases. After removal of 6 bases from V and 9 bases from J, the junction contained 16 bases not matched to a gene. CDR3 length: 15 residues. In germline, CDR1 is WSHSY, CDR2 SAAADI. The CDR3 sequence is CASRRAGTGWIGQYF. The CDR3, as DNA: TGCGCCAGCAGGAGGGCCGGGACAGGTTGGATAGGGCAGTACTTC.

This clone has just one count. The CDR3 sequence: CASSTRLAGGYEQYF. The CDR3 DNA reads TGCGCCAGCAGCACACGACTAGCGGGGGGGTACGAGCAGTACTTC. The chain recombines TRBV5-1 with TRBJ2-7; TRBD2 matches at 14 bases. Germline V gene lookup returns CDR1 SGHRS and CDR2 YFSETQ. The CDR3 has 15 residues. Trimming at V came to 4 bases and at J to 4 bases, leaving 4 bases not matched to a gene.

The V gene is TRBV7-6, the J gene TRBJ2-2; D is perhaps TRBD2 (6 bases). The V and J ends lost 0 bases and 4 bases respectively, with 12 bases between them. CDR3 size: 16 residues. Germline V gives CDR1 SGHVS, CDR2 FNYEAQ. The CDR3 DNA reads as TGTGCCAGCAGCTTAGCGACGGGAGTAAGCACCGGGGAGCTGTTTTTT. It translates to CASSLATGVSTGELFF.

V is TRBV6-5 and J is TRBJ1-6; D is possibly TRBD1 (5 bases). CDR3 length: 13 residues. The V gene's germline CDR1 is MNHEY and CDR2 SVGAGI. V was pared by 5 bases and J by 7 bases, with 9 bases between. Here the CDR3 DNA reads TGTGCCAGCAGTCAGACAGCCAATTCACCCCTCCACTTT. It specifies CASSQTANSPLHF.

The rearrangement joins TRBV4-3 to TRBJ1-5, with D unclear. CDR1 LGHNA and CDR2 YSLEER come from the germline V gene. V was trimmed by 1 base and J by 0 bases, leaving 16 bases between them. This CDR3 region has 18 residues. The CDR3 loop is CASSQGPSSQDSNQPQHF. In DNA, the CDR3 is TGCGCCAGCAGCCAAGGACCCTCGTCCCAGGATAGCAATCAGCCCCAGCATTTT.

In DNA, the CDR3 is TGTGCCAGCAGTTTTAGCCTCTCTGGGGCCAACGTCCTGACTTTC. The encoded protein is CASSFSLSGANVLTF. The rearrangement links TRBV28 to TRBJ2-6; no firm D call. The V gene's germline CDR1 is MDHEN and CDR2 SYDVKM. The germline V and J ends were trimmed by 3 bases and 0 bases, with 6 bases remaining between them. The CDR3 length is 15 residues.

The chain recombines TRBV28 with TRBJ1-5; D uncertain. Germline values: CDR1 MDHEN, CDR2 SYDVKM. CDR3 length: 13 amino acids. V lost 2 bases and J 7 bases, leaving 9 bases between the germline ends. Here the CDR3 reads CASSLIIGQPQHF. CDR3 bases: TGTGCCAGCAGTTTAATTATCGGGCAGCCCCAGCATTTT. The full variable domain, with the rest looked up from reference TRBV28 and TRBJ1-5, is DVKVTQSSRYLVKRTGEKVFLECVQDMDHENMFWYRQDPGLGLRLIYFSYDVKMKEKGDIPEGYSVSREKKERFSLILESASTNQTSMYLCASSLIIGQPQHFGDGTRLSIL.

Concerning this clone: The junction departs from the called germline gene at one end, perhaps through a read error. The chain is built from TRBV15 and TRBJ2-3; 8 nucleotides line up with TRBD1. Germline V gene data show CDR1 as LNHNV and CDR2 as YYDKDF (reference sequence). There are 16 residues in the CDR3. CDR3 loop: CATSRDPGQGTDTQYF. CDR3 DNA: TGTGCCACCAGCAGAGATCCCGGACAGGGCACTGATACGCAGTATTTT.

The CDR3 is CASSQDAVRSKRRTEAFF. CDR3 sequence (DNA): TGCGCCAGCAGCCAAGATGCGGTACGATCGAAGAGGAGGACTGAAGCTTTCTTT. V usage is TRBV4-1 and J usage is TRBJ1-1; D remains unclear. Germline CDR1 is MGHRA and CDR2 is YSYEKL. The ends were cut back, 0 bases at V and 5 bases at J, with 22 bases in the middle. The CDR3 is made up of 18 amino acids.

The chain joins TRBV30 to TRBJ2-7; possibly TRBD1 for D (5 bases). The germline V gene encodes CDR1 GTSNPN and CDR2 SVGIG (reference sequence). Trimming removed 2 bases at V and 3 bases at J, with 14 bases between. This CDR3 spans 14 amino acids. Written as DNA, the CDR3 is TGTGCCTGGAGTAGAGACAGAACATACTACGAGCAGTACTTC. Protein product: CAWSRDRTYYEQYF.

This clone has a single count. CDR3 nucleotides: TGTGCCAGCAGCTTAGGAACAGGGATGGGCCAGCCCCAGCATTTT. Amino acid sequence: CASSLGTGMGQPQHF. The V gene is TRBV7-2, the J gene TRBJ1-5; weak D call: TRBD1 (6 bases). Germline CDR1 is SGHTA and CDR2 is FQGNSA. The CDR3 is 15 residues long. Trimming shortened V by 1 base and J by 7 bases, and 14 bases separated the two germline ends. The whole variable domain, filled in from reference TRBV7-2 and TRBJ1-5, reads GAGVSQSPSNKVTEKGKDVELRCDPISGHTALYWYRQSLGQGLEFLIYFQGNSAPDKSGLPSDRFSAERTGGSVSTLTIQRTQQEDSAVYLCASSLGTGMGQPQHFGDGTRLSIL.

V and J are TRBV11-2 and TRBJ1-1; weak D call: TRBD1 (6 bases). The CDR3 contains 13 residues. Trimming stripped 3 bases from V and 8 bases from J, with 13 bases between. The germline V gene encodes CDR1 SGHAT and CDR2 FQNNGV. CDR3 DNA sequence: TGTGCCAGCAGCTTGGAGAGACAGGTGGAAGCTTTCTTT. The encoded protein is CASSLERQVEAFF.